The following is a T cell receptor (beta chain) sequence with its context. This clone was recorded a few times. Its binding antigen is unknown. The input lacks base qualities; no much larger clone sits a single base away. From the cysteine up to the phenylalanine, the CDR3 has a length of 15 residues. Kept here is only the CDR3 DNA, which spans 45 bases and is read in frame from base 1. Via the germline V gene (reference sequence), CDR1 is SGHNT and CDR2 YYREEE. V and J are truncated by 6 bases and 4 bases respectively, leaving an intervening sequence of 18 bases. This entry is derived from a study of beta chain features in type 1 diabetes (dated by TCRdb to 2016 to 2019). Background on the whole study: Mean age, gender distribution, total cell number and subset yield were not different between patients and healthy donors. Across all samples, approximately 98,000,000 sorted cells were examined, and cell number per subset correlated strongly with RNA yield. The study compared the TCRB repertoires of sorted circulating CD4+ T cell subsets in recently diagnosed type 1 diabetes patients with those in matched healthy donors. Regulatory and stem cell-like memory subsets were isolated from only 8 patients and about eight healthy donors, whereas naive and central memory subsets came from all 30 or so donors. Summary of the overall study and its limitations: Only small numbers of individuals were included in the HLA sub-analyses, which left unresolved whether HLA type had any influence on TCRB rearrangement. Because cDNA rather than genomic DNA was sequenced, highly expressing activated cells could have been over-represented, although no difference in activation and CD3 levels was found between groups. PCR may preferentially amplify shorter templates, but because patient and control samples were amplified and corrected together, any resulting skew would affect both groups equally. At VDJ recombination sites, type 1 diabetes patients had fewer insertions and more deleted nucleotides, which implies abnormalities in thymic rearrangement. A moderate but significant shortening of TCRB CDR3 length was observed in type 1 diabetes patients in all four CD4+ subsets. The naive, central memory and regulatory TCRB repertoires appeared to resemble one another more closely among patients than among healthy donors.

The entire isolated RNA was reverse transcribed using the High Capacity cDNA Reverse Transcription Kit, and thus expressed TCRB transcripts were sequenced. Naive, central memory and regulatory T cell samples underwent deep immunoSEQ sequencing, averaging about 3.3 million total reads per sample. Sorted cells were lysed in RLT buffer and RNA was extracted with DNase-treated RNeasy Micro or Mini kits, depending on cell number. Each cell subset was processed on its own to prevent cross-contamination, while patient and healthy donor samples were processed together. TCRB sequences were amplified from cDNA with the immunoSEQ multiplex PCR, producing 87-bp fragments spanning the CDR3 region. Sequencing of the amplicons was performed on the Illumina HiSeq platform. Concerning the study's data processing: Synthetic template baselines were used to correct PCR bias computationally, reads within Hamming distance 2 were collapsed, and singletons that could not be merged were discarded. Reads were aligned to IMGT to assign V, D and J genes, CDR3 length, and insertions or deletions at six rearrangement sites. Within each subset, clonotype counts were normalized to sorted cell number, after which true diversity and Gini coefficients were computed with the tcR R package. Repertoire sharing was quantified using the overlap coefficient calculated on TCRB nucleotide sequences. The immuneACCESS repertoire file appears here via TCRdb, limited to in-frame rearrangements. These files lack a portion of the clones; in checked studies, under half of the deficit traces to unresolved V genes, and the cause of the others is not known. D and trimming were read from the DNA, whereas the V and J calls and clone size are those reported in that table. Within this sample are about 130,000 clones, with 9.2% of them counted one time only. Of the sample, roughly 0.69% is held by the ten largest clones.

Each donor gave one peripheral blood draw, averaging about 120 mL, which was collected into heparinised tubes. Using a panel that included CD45RO, CCR7, CD25, CD127, CD95 and CD27, naive, central memory, regulatory and stem cell-like memory CD4+ T cells were sorted on a BD FACSAria II. Every sorted population had a purity above 98%. PBMCs were isolated immediately by Lymphoprep density gradient centrifugation and stained directly without culture. So that batch effects would be minimized, each experiment stained and sorted samples in pairs, pairing one healthy donor with one patient. Sequences were obtained from central memory CD4+ T cells from blood. The TCR was taken from a man aged 18 to 35 in good health. The V and J genes are TRBV5-4 and TRBJ2-3; tentative D gene TRBD1, with 6 bases matching. The encoded CDR3 is CASNRGPGAADTQYF. DNA sequence: TGTGCCAGCAACAGAGGGCCAGGGGCAGCAGATACGCAGTATTTT. The CDR3 plus the reference TRBV5-4 and TRBJ2-3 genes for the other parts give the full variable domain: ETGVTQSPTHLIKTRGQQVTLRCSSQSGHNTVSWYQQALGQGPQFIFQYYREEENGRGNFPPRFSGLQFPNYSSELNVNALELDDSALYLCASNRGPGAADTQYFGPGTRLTVL.